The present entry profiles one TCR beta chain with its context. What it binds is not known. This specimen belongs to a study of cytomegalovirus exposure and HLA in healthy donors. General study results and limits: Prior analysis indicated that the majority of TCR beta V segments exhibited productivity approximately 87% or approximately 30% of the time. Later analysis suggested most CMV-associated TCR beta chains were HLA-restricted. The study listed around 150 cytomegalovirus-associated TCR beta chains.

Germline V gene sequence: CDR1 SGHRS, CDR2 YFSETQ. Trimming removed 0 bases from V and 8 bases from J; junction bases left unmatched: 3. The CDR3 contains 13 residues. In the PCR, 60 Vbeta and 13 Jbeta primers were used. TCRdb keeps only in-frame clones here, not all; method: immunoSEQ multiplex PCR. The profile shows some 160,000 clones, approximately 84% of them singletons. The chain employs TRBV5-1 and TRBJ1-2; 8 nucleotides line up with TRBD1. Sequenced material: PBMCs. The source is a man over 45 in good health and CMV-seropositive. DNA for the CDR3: TGCGCCAGCAGCTTGGAACAGGGGGGAGGCTACACCTTC. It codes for CASSLEQGGGYTF.